Listed below are T cell receptor beta chains from one sample, sequenced in a study of blood T cell repertoires in COVID-19. Data came from immunoSEQ multiplex PCR; TCRdb stores just in-frame clones and leaves some out. The sample lists 100,000 or so clones, around 74% occurring once. Material: peripheral blood. The receptors shown here come from a woman aged 65 to 85 with acute or convalescent COVID-19. Each CDR3 is given with its conserved first and last residue. D genes are given only for firm matches. Not all rows give a size; the values are once, few, many and, for expanded clones, a class.

CDR3 DNA: TGTGCCAGCAGCTCCAGACTAGCGGGGGGTTTTACAGATACGCAGTATTTT
CDR3 protein: CASSSRLAGGFTDTQYF
CDR3 length: 17
clone size: .
V gene: TRBV9
J gene: TRBJ2-3
D gene: TRBD2

CDR3 DNA: TGTGCCAGCAGCTTAAAGGGGCGTTCACCCCTCCACTTT
CDR3 protein: CASSLKGRSPLHF
CDR3 length: 13
clone size: few
V gene: TRBV7-9
J gene: TRBJ1-6
D gene: .

CDR3 DNA: TGCAGCGTTGAAGGGTGGACAGGGGTATCTGGAAACACCATATATTTT
CDR3 protein: CSVEGWTGVSGNTIYF
CDR3 length: 16
clone size: .
V gene: TRBV29-1
J gene: TRBJ1-3
D gene: TRBD1

CDR3 DNA: TGTGCCAGTAGTATCACCCAGGGGACTGAGCAGTTCTTC
CDR3 protein: CASSITQGTEQFF
CDR3 length: 13
clone size: many
V gene: TRBV19
J gene: TRBJ2-1
D gene: .

CDR3 DNA: TGTGCCTGGGGGGACAGGGGCAATGAGCAGTTCTTC
CDR3 protein: CAWGDRGNEQFF
CDR3 length: 12
clone size: .
V gene: TRBV30
J gene: TRBJ2-1
D gene: TRBD1

CDR3 DNA: TGTGCCAGCAGCTTACCCACCGTACCCTCTAGCGCAGATACGCAGTATTTT
CDR3 protein: CASSLPTVPSSADTQYF
CDR3 length: 17
clone size: .
V gene: TRBV13
J gene: TRBJ2-3
D gene: .

CDR3 DNA: TGTGCCAGCAGCTTAGCGGTCGGGGGATTGAATGGCTACACCTTC
CDR3 protein: CASSLAVGGLNGYTF
CDR3 length: 15
clone size: .
V gene: TRBV7-9
J gene: TRBJ1-2
D gene: .

CDR3 DNA: TGCGCCAGCAGCTTGGAAGGGACACGGGGAGCCTACGAGCAGTACTTC
CDR3 protein: CASSLEGTRGAYEQYF
CDR3 length: 16
clone size: .
V gene: TRBV5-1
J gene: TRBJ2-7
D gene: .

CDR3 DNA: TGTGCCAGCAGCTTAGCCGAAAACCGAGGGCAGTACTTC
CDR3 protein: CASSLAENRGQYF
CDR3 length: 13
clone size: once
V gene: TRBV11-2
J gene: TRBJ2-7
D gene: .

CDR3 DNA: TGCGCCAGCCCTCAGGGACAGGGACGAATCTACGAGCAGTACTTC
CDR3 protein: CASPQGQGRIYEQYF
CDR3 length: 15
clone size: .
V gene: TRBV10-1
J gene: TRBJ2-7
D gene: TRBD1

CDR3 DNA: TGTGCCAGCAGTTCCACGTCGGGGGAGCAGTACTTC
CDR3 protein: CASSSTSGEQYF
CDR3 length: 12
clone size: .
V gene: TRBV28
J gene: TRBJ2-7
D gene: .

CDR3 DNA: TGTGCCAGCAGCCCACGGAGTCTTACTAATAATTCACCCCTCCACTTT
CDR3 protein: CASSPRSLTNNSPLHF
CDR3 length: 16
clone size: .
V gene: TRBV14
J gene: TRBJ1-6
D gene: .

CDR3 DNA: TGTGCCAGCAGCGATAGGGGGCTAAGTACTGAAGCTTTCTTT
CDR3 protein: CASSDRGLSTEAFF
CDR3 length: 14
clone size: few
V gene: TRBV9
J gene: TRBJ1-1
D gene: TRBD1

CDR3 DNA: TGTGCCAGCAGCGCCGAATCCGGGACAGGGATTGTTAACTATGGCTACACCTTC
CDR3 protein: CASSAESGTGIVNYGYTF
CDR3 length: 18
clone size: .
V gene: TRBV5-6
J gene: TRBJ1-2
D gene: TRBD1

CDR3 DNA: TGCGCCAGCAGCTGGTGGGAGGATGAGCAGTTCTTC
CDR3 protein: CASSWWEDEQFF
CDR3 length: 12
clone size: .
V gene: TRBV5-1
J gene: TRBJ2-1
D gene: .

CDR3 DNA: TGTGCCAGTAGTGGCCACAGGGATGAGCAGTACTTC
CDR3 protein: CASSGHRDEQYF
CDR3 length: 12
clone size: .
V gene: TRBV19
J gene: TRBJ2-7
D gene: .

CDR3 DNA: TGTGCCAGTAGTATAGGACAGGGGGCTGGGGCCAACGTCCTGACTTTC
CDR3 protein: CASSIGQGAGANVLTF
CDR3 length: 16
clone size: once
V gene: TRBV19
J gene: TRBJ2-6
D gene: TRBD1

CDR3 DNA: TGTGCCAGCAGTTACTCGCTGGCAGAAAACACCGGGGAGCTGTTTTTT
CDR3 protein: CASSYSLAENTGELFF
CDR3 length: 16
clone size: .
V gene: TRBV6-5
J gene: TRBJ2-2
D gene: .

CDR3 DNA: TGTGCCAGCAGTTTTGAGAGGGAACGAGCTTTCTTT
CDR3 protein: CASSFERERAFF
CDR3 length: 12
clone size: few
V gene: TRBV12-3/TRBV12-4
J gene: TRBJ1-1
D gene: .

CDR3 DNA: TGTGCCAGCAGGAACAGGGGGCGCGGCTATGGCTACACCTTC
CDR3 protein: CASRNRGRGYGYTF
CDR3 length: 14
clone size: .
V gene: TRBV19
J gene: TRBJ1-2
D gene: TRBD1

CDR3 DNA: TGTGCCAGCAGCCAAGATTACGTCGGAGGGCGCGGCTACACCTTC
CDR3 protein: CASSQDYVGGRGYTF
CDR3 length: 15
clone size: .
V gene: TRBV3-1/TRBV3-2
J gene: TRBJ1-2
D gene: .

CDR3 DNA: TGCGCCAGCAGCCCCGGACAGGATCAGCCCCAGCATTTT
CDR3 protein: CASSPGQDQPQHF
CDR3 length: 13
clone size: .
V gene: TRBV5-1
J gene: TRBJ1-5
D gene: TRBD1

CDR3 DNA: TGTGCCAGCAGCGTCGGCAGGGAGGGTCAGCCCCAGCATTTT
CDR3 protein: CASSVGREGQPQHF
CDR3 length: 14
clone size: medium-sized
V gene: TRBV9
J gene: TRBJ1-5
D gene: .

CDR3 DNA: TGTGCCAGCAGCTTACGTCAGGGGGGCTATAACTATGGCTACACCTTC
CDR3 protein: CASSLRQGGYNYGYTF
CDR3 length: 16
clone size: .
V gene: TRBV7-9
J gene: TRBJ1-2
D gene: TRBD1

CDR3 DNA: TGTGCCAGTAGTACAGGGGGCGATGAGCAGTTCTTC
CDR3 protein: CASSTGGDEQFF
CDR3 length: 12
clone size: .
V gene: TRBV19
J gene: TRBJ2-1
D gene: TRBD1

CDR3 DNA: TGTGCCAGTACTAAGGGGCCAAATGAAAAACTGTTTTTT
CDR3 protein: CASTKGPNEKLFF
CDR3 length: 13
clone size: .
V gene: TRBV19
J gene: TRBJ1-4
D gene: .

CDR3 DNA: TGTGCCAGCAGTCCGACAGGGAAATACAATCAGCCCCAGCATTTT
CDR3 protein: CASSPTGKYNQPQHF
CDR3 length: 15
clone size: .
V gene: TRBV7-8
J gene: TRBJ1-5
D gene: TRBD1

CDR3 DNA: TGTGCCAGCAGTGGTAGTCTAGCGGGGGGGGATTGGTACCAAGAGACCCAGTACTTC
CDR3 protein: CASSGSLAGGDWYQETQYF
CDR3 length: 19
clone size: medium-sized
V gene: TRBV2
J gene: TRBJ2-5
D gene: TRBD2

CDR3 DNA: TGTGCCACCAGCAGAGACACGGCGCGGGGGGTTAATGAGCAGTTCTTC
CDR3 protein: CATSRDTARGVNEQFF
CDR3 length: 16
clone size: .
V gene: TRBV15
J gene: TRBJ2-1
D gene: TRBD2

CDR3 DNA: TGCGCCAGCAGCGCAGTTCCGACAGGGCGAACTGAAGCTTTCTTT
CDR3 protein: CASSAVPTGRTEAFF
CDR3 length: 15
clone size: .
V gene: TRBV5-1
J gene: TRBJ1-1
D gene: TRBD1